This T cell receptor beta chain was documented in a study of shared clonotypes between healthy human individuals. With 2 bases clipped from V and 1 base from J, the junction kept 8 bases outside the gene matches. Germline loops: CDR1 MDHEN, CDR2 SYDVKM. This CDR3 is built from 18 residues. For each subset, genomic DNA was distributed in equal portions over several immunoSEQ plates. In the original workflow: In the immunoSEQ data, sequences were junction-only and lacked quality scores, so filtering differed. Measured with immunoSEQ multiplex PCR; TCRdb has only the in-frame clones, and not every one. V, J and clone size derive from that table, while D and trimming were established from the DNA sequence. In the table there are about 460,000 clones, approximately 80% of which are singletons. Healthy HIV-negative adults without recent acute infections or vaccinations served as donors. Researchers drew on about 90 million PBMCs for genomic DNA from unsorted samples.

This chain uses TRBV28 with TRBJ2-3; 11 nucleotides agree with TRBD2. Sequenced material: PBMCs. The sequence was collected from a middle-aged woman in good health. Some clones in this sample may be carry-over from other donors' samples. The CDR3 loop is CASSLIAGGLSGTDTQYF. The CDR3, as DNA: TGTGCCAGCAGTTTAATAGCGGGAGGGCTGTCGGGCACAGATACGCAGTATTTT.